This T cell receptor beta chain came from a study of vaccination and CD4 T cells after COVID-19. On this clonotype: Its specificity is unknown.

Cultured CD4+ T cells had their DNA profiled by the Oncomine TCR Beta short-read assay. It was cultured CD4+ T cells from which genomic DNA was extracted. TCRdb analysed the PCR reads with MiXCR anew, one entry per CDR3 protein. The top ten clones hold about a sixth of a sample with about 15,000 distinct CDR3 sequences, over 60% of them seen once. The trim removed 2 bases at V and 9 bases at J, leaving 14 bases unmatched. The CDR3 has 16 residues. Looked up from germline, CDR1 is SGHAT and CDR2 is FQNNGV. Treatment denoted: approximately nine-day PBMC culture with coronavirus spike peptide pools or control peptides (ViraFEST assay). IL-2 at 10 IU/ml and peptide pools at about 9.5 ug/ml were added to PBMCs cultured at two million per well.

The rearrangement joins TRBV11-2 to TRBJ2-3; 7 positions agree with TRBD1. Sequenced material: CD4+ T cells from blood, cultured in vitro. This clonotype was obtained from a human donor who had recovered from COVID-19. CDR3 protein: CASSLLGTVGSRTQYF. As DNA, the CDR3 is TGTGCCAGCAGCTTATTGGGGACAGTCGGTTCCCGCACGCAGTATTTT. The whole variable domain, filled in from reference TRBV11-2 and TRBJ2-3, reads EAGVAQSPRYKIIEKRQSVAFWCNPISGHATLYWYQQILGQGPKLLIQFQNNGVVDDSQLPKDRFSAERLKGVDSTLKIQPAKLEDSAVYLCASSLLGTVGSRTQYFGPGTRLTVL.